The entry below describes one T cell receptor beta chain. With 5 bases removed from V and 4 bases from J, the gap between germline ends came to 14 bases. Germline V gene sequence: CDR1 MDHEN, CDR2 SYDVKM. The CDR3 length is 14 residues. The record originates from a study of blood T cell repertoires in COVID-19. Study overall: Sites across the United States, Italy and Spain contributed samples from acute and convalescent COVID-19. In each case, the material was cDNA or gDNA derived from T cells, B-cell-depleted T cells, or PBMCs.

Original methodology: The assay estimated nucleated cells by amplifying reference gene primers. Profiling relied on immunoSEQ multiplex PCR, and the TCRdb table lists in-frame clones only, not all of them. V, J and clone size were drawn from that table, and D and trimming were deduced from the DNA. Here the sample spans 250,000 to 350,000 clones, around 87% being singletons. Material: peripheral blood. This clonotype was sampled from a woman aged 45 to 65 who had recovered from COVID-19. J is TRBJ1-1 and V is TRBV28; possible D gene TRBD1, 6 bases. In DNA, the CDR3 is TGTGCCAGCAGTAGACAGGCCCGGGGCACTGAAGCTTTCTTT. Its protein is CASSRQARGTEAFF.